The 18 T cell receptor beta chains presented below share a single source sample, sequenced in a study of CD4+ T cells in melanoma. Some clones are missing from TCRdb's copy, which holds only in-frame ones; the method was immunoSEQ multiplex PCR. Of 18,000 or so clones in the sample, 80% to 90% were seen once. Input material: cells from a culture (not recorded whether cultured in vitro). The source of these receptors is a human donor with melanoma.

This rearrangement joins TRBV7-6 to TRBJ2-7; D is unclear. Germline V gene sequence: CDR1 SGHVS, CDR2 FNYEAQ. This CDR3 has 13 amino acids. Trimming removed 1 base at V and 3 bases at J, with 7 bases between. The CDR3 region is CASSLGPNYEQYF. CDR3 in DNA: TGTGCCAGCAGCTTAGGGCCGAACTACGAGCAGTACTTC.

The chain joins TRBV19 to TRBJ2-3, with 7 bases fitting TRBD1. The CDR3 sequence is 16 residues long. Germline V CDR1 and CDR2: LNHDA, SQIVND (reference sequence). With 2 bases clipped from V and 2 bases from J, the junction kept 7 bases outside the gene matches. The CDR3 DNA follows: TGTGCCAGTAGTATAAGGGGGACAGAAACCACAGATACGCAGTATTTT. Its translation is CASSIRGTETTDTQYF. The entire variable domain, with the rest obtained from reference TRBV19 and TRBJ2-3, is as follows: DGGITQSPKYLFRKEGQNVTLSCEQNLNHDAMYWYRQDPGQGLRLIYYSQIVNDFQKGDIAEGYSVSREKKESFPLTVTSAQKNPTAFYLCASSIRGTETTDTQYFGPGTRLTVL.

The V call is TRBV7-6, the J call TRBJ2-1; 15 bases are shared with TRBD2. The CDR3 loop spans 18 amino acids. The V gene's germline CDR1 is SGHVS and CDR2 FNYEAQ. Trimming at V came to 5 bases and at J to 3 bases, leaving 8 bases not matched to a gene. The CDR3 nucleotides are TGTGCCAGCAGCCTGAGGACTAGCGGGGGGGCCTTCTACAATGAGCAGTTCTTC. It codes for CASSLRTSGGAFYNEQFF.

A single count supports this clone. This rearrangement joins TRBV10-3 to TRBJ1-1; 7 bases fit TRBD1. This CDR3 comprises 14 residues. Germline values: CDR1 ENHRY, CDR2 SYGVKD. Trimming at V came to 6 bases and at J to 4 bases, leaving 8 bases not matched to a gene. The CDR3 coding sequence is TGTGCCATCAGCGGGACAGTAACCTTCACTGAAGCTTTCTTT. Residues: CAISGTVTFTEAFF.

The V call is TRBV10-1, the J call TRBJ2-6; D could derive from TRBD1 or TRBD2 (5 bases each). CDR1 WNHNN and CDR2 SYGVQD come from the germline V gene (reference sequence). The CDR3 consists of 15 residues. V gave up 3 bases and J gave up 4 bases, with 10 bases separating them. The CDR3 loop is CASSDGGTGANVLTF. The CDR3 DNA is TGCGCCAGCAGTGATGGGGGAACCGGGGCCAACGTCCTGACTTTC.

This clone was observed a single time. As DNA, the CDR3 is TGTGCCAGCAGTTACTCGTACAGGGGGGATGAAAAACTGTTTTTT. This codes for CASSYSYRGDEKLFF. The rearrangement joins TRBV6-5 to TRBJ1-4; 8 positions match TRBD1. Germline-derived CDR1 and CDR2 are MNHEY and SVGAGI. The V segment lost 0 bases and the J segment 6 bases; nucleotides outside the gene matches: 3. The CDR3 spans 15 residues.

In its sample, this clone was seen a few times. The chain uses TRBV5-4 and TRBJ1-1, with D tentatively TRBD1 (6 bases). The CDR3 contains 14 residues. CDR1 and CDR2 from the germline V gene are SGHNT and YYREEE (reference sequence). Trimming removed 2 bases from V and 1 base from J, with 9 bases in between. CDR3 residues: CASSLQGGNTEAFF. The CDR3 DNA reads TGTGCCAGCAGCTTACAGGGTGGGAACACTGAAGCTTTCTTT.

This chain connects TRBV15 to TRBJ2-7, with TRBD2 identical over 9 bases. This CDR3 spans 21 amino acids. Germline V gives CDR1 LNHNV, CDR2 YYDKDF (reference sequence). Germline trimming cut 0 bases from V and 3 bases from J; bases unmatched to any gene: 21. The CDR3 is CATSRDLPWGLSGGTYYEQYF. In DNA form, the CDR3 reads TGTGCCACCAGCAGAGATCTTCCCTGGGGACTGAGCGGGGGGACCTACTACGAGCAGTACTTC.

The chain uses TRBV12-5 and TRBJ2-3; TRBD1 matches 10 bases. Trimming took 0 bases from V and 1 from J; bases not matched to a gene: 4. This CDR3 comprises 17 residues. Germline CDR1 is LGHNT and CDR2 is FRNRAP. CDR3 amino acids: CASGLVPDRGRTDTQYF. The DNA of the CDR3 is TGTGCTAGTGGTTTGGTCCCCGACAGGGGGCGCACAGATACGCAGTATTTT. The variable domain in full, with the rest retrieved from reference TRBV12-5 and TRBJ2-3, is DARVTQTPRHKVTEMGQEVTMRCQPILGHNTVFWYRQTMMQGLELLAYFRNRAPLDDSGMPKDRFSAEMPDATLATLKIQPSEPRDSAVYFCASGLVPDRGRTDTQYFGPGTRLTVL.

CDR3: CASSLDQETQYF. CDR3 coding DNA: TGCGCCAGCAGCTTGGACCAAGAGACCCAGTACTTC. The V gene is TRBV5-1, the J gene TRBJ2-5; D remains ambiguous. The V end lost 0 bases, the J end lost 0 bases, and 0 bases lay between the germline ends. The CDR3 contains 12 residues. CDR1 SGHRS and CDR2 YFSETQ come from the germline V gene. The whole variable domain, filled in from reference TRBV5-1 and TRBJ2-5, reads KAGVTQTPRYLIKTRGQQVTLSCSPISGHRSVSWYQQTPGQGLQFLFEYFSETQRNKGNFPGRFSGRQFSNSRSEMNVSTLELGDSALYLCASSLDQETQYFGPGTRLLVL.

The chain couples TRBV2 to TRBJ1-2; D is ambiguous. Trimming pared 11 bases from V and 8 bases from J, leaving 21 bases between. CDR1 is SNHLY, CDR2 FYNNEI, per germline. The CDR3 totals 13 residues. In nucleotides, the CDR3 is TGTGCCTGCCGCCTGTTTGAAGGGTACGGCTACACCTTC. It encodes CACRLFEGYGYTF.

The CDR3: CASSTDSRYEQYF. CDR3 DNA: TGTGCCAGTAGTACCGACTCCCGCTACGAGCAGTACTTC. The chain couples TRBV19 to TRBJ2-7, with no clear D. The CDR3 totals 13 residues. The germline V gene has CDR1 LNHDA and CDR2 SQIVND (reference sequence). Between the trimmed V and J ends, which lost 4 bases and 3 bases, there was a span of 10 bases.

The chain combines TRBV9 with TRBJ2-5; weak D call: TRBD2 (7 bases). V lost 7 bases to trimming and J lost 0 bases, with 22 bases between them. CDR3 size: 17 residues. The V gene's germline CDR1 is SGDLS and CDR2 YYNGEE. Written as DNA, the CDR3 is TGTGCCAGCTCCAGTCCTGCGGGGGCTTTGTACCAAGAGACCCAGTACTTC. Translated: CASSSPAGALYQETQYF.

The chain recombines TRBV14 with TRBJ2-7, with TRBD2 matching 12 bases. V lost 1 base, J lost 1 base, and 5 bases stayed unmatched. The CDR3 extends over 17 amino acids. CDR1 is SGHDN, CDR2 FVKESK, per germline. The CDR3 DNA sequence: TGTGCCAGCAGCCAAGGGGTCCTAGCGGGGGGGTCCTACGAGCAGTACTTC. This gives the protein CASSQGVLAGGSYEQYF.

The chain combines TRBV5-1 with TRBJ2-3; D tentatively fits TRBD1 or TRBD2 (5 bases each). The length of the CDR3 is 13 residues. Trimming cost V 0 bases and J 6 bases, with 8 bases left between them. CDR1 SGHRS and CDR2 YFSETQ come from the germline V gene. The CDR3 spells CASSLGGRDTQYF. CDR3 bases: TGCGCCAGCAGCTTGGGGGGACGGGATACGCAGTATTTT.

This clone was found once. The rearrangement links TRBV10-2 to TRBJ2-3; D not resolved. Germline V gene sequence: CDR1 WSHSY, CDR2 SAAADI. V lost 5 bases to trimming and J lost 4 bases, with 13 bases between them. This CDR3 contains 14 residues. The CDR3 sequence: CASSRAQVSDTQYF. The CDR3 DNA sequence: TGCGCCAGCAGTAGGGCCCAGGTTTCAGATACGCAGTATTTT.

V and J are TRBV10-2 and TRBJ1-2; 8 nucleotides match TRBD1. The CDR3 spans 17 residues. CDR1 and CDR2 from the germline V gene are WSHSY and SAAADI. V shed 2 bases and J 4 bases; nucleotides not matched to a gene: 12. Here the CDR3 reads CASSEGIPGQAGYGYTF. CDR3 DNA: TGCGCCAGCAGTGAGGGGATTCCGGGACAGGCGGGCTATGGCTACACCTTC.

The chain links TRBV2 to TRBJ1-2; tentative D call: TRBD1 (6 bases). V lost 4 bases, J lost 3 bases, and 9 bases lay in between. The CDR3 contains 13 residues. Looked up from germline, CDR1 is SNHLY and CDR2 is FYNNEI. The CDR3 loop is CASSGGADYGYTF. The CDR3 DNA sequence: TGTGCCAGCAGTGGGGGGGCCGACTATGGCTACACCTTC. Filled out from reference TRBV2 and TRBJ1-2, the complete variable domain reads EPEVTQTPSHQVTQMGQEVILRCVPISNHLYFYWYRQILGQKVEFLVSFYNNEISEKSEIFDDQFSVERPDGSNFTLKIRSTKLEDSAMYFCASSGGADYGYTFGSGTRLTVV.